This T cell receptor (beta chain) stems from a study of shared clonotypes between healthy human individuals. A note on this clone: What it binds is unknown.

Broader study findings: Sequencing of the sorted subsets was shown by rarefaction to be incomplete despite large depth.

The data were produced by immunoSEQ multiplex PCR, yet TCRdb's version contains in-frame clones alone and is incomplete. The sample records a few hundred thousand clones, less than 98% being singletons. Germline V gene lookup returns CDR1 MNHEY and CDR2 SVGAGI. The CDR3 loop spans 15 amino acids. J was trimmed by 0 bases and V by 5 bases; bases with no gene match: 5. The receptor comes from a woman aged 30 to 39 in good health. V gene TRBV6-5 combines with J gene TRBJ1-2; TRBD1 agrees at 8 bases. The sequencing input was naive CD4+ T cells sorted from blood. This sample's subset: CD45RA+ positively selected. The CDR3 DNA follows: TGTGCCAGCAGTACAAGGACAGGGTCTAACTATGGCTACACCTTC. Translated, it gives CASSTRTGSNYGYTF.